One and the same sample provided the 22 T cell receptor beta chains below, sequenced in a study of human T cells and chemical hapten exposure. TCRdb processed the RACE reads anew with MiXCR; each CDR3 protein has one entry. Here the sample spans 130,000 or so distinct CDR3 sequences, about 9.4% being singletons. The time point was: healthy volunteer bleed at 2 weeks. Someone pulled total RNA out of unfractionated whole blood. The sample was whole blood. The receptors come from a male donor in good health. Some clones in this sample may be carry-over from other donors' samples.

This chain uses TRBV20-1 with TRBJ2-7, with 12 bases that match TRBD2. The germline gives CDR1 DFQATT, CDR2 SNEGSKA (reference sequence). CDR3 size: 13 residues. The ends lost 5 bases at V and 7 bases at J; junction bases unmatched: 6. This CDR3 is CSADPGLAGEQYF. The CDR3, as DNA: TGCAGTGCTGACCCGGGACTAGCGGGTGAGCAGTACTTC.

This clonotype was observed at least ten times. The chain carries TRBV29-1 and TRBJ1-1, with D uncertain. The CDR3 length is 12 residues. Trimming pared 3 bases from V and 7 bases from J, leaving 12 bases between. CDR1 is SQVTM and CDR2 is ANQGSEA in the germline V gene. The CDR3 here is CSVDLGKNEAFF. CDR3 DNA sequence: TGCAGCGTTGATTTGGGGAAAAATGAAGCTTTCTTT.

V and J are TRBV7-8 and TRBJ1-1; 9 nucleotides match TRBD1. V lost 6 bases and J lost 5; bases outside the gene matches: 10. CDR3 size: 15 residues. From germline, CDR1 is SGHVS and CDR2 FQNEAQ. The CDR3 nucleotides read TGTGCCAGCAGACCACGGACAGGGGAAGGGACTGAAGCTTTCTTT. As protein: CASRPRTGEGTEAFF.

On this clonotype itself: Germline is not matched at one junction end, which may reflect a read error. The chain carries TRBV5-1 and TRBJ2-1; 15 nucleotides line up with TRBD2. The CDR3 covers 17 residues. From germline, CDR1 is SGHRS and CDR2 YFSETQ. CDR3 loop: CASSFGLAGGITYEQFF. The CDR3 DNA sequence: TGTGCCAGCAGCTTCGGACTAGCGGGGGGGATTACCTATGAGCAGTTCTTC.

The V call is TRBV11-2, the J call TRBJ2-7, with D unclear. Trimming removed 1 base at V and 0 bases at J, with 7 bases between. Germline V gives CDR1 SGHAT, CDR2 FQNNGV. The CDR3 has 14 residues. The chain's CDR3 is CASSLVFTSYEQYF. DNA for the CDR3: TGTGCCAGCAGCTTAGTTTTCACCTCCTACGAGCAGTACTTC.

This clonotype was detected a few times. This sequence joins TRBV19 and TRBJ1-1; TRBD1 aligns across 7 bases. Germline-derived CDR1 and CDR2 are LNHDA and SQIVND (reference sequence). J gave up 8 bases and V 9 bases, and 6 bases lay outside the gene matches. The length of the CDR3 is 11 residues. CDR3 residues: CASKDRSEAFF. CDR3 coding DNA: TGTGCCAGCAAGGACAGGTCAGAAGCTTTCTTT.

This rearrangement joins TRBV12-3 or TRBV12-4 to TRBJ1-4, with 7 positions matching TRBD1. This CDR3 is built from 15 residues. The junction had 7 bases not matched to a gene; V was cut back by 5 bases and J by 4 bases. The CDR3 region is CASSNRDRFNEKLFF. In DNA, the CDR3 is TGTGCCAGCAGTAACCGGGACAGATTTAATGAAAAACTGTTTTTT.

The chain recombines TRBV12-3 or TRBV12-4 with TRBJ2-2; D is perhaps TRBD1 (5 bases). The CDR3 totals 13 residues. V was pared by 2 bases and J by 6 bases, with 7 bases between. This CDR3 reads CASSLQGSGELFF. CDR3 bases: TGTGCCAGCAGTTTACAGGGTTCCGGGGAGCTGTTTTTT.

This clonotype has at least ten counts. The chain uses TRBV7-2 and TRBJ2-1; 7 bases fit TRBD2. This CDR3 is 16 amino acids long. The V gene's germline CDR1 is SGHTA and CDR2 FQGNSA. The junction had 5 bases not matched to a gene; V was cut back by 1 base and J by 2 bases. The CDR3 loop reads CASSLVPGGPYNEQFF. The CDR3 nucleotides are TGTGCCAGCAGCTTAGTGCCGGGGGGTCCCTACAATGAGCAGTTCTTC.

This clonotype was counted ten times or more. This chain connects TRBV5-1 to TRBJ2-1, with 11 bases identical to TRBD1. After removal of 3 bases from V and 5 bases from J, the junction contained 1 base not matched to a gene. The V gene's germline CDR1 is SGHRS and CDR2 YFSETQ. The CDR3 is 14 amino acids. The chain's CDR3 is CASSWGQGDNEQFF. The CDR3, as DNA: TGCGCCAGCAGCTGGGGACAGGGGGACAATGAGCAGTTCTTC.

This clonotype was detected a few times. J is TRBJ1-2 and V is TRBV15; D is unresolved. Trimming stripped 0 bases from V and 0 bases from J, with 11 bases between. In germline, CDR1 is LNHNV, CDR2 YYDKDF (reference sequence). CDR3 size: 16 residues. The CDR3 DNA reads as TGTGCCACCAGCAGAGACCGGACGACTTCTAACTATGGCTACACCTTC. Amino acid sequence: CATSRDRTTSNYGYTF.

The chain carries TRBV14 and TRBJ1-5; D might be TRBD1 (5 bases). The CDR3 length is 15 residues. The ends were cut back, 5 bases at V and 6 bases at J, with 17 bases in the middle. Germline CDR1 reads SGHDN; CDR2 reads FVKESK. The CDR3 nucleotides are TGTGCCAGCAGCAACTCCAGGGAAGACGGTCAGCCCCAGCATTTT. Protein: CASSNSREDGQPQHF.

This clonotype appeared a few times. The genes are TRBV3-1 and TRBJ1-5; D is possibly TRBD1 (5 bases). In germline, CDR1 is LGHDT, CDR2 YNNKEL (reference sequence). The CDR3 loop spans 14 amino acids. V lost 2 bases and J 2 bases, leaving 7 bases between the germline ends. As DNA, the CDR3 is TGTGCCAGCAGCCAATGGGGGGGCAATCAGCCCCAGCATTTT. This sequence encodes CASSQWGGNQPQHF. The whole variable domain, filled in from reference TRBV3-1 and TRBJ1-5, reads DTAVSQTPKYLVTQMGNDKSIKCEQNLGHDTMYWYKQDSKKFLKIMFSYNNKELIINETVPNRFSPKSPDKAHLNLHINSLELGDSAVYFCASSQWGGNQPQHFGDGTRLSIL.

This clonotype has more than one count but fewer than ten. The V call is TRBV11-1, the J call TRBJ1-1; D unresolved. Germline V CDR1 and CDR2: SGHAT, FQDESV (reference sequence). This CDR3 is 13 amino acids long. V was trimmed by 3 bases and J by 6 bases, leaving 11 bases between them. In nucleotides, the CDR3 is TGTGCCAGCAGCTTGGAACAGCTCGCTGAAGCTTTCTTT. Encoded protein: CASSLEQLAEAFF.

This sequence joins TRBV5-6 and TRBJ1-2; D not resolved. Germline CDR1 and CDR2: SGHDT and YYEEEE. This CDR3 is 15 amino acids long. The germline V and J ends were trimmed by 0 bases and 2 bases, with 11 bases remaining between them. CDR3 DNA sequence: TGTGCCAGCAGCTTGGTTAGGGATCAGAACTATGGCTACACCTTC. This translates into CASSLVRDQNYGYTF.

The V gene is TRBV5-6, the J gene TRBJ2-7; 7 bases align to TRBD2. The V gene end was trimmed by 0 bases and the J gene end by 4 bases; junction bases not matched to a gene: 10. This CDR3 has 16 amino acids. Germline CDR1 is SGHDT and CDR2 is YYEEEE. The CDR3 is CASSLAGGLVGYEQYF. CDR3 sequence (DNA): TGTGCCAGCAGCTTGGCGGGAGGTCTCGTTGGGTACGAGCAGTACTTC.

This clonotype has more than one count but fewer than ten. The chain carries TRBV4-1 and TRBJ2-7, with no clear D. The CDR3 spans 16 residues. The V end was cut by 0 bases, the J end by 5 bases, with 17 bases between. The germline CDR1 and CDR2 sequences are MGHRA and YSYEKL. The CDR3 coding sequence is TGCGCCAGCAGCCAAGATCAAGACGAACTAAGGAACGAGCAGTACTTC. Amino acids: CASSQDQDELRNEQYF.

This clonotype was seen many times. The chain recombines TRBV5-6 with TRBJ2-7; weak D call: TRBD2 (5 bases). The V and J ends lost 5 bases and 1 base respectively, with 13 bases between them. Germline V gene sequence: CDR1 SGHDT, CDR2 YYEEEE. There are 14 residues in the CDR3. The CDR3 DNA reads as TGTGCCAGCAGAATGGACTCGTATTCCTACGAGCAGTACTTC. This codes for CASRMDSYSYEQYF. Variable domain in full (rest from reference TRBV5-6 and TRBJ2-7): DAGVTQSPTHLIKTRGQQVTLRCSPKSGHDTVSWYQQALGQGPQFIFQYYEEEERQRGNFPDRFSGHQFPNYSSELNVNALLLGDSALYLCASRMDSYSYEQYFGPGTRLTVT.

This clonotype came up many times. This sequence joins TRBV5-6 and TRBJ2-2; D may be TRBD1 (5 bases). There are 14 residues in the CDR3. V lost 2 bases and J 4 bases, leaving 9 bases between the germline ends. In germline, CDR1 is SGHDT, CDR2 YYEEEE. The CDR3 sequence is CASSLGVITGELFF. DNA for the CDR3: TGTGCCAGCAGCTTAGGGGTTATCACCGGGGAGCTGTTTTTT.

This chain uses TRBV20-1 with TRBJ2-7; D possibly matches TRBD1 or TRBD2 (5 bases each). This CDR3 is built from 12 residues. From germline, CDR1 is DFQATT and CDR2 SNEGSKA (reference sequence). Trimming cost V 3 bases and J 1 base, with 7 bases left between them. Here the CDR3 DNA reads TGCAGTGCTAGGGGACCATCCTACGAGCAGTACTTC. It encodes CSARGPSYEQYF.

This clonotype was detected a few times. CDR3 in amino acids: CAVRPRTNTGELFF. CDR3 DNA sequence: TGTGCCGTGCGACCACGTACGAACACCGGGGAGCTGTTTTTT. This chain connects TRBV6-2 or TRBV6-3 to TRBJ2-2; the D is unclear. The CDR3 spans 14 residues. Germline V CDR1 and CDR2: MNHEY, SVGEGT. V shed 11 bases and J shed 0 bases, with 13 bases lying between them.

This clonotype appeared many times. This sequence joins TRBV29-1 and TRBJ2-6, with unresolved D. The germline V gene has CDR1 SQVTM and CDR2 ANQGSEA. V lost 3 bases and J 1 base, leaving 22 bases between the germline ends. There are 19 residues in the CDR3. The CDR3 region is CSVDSTGPGTVSGANVLTF. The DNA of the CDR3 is TGCAGCGTTGATTCCACTGGACCAGGAACCGTATCTGGGGCCAACGTCCTGACTTTC.